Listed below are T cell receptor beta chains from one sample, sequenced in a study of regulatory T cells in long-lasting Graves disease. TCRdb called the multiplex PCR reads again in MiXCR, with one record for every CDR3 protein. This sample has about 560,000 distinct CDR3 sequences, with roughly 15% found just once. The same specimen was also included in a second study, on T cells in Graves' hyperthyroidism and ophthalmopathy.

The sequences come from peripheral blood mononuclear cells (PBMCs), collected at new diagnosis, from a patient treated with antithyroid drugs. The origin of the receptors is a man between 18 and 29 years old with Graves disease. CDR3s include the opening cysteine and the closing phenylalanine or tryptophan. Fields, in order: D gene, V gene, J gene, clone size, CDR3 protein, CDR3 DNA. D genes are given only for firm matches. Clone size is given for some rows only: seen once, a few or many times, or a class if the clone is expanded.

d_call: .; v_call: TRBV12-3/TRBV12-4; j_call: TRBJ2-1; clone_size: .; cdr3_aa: CTSSQPGGGGEQFF; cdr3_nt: TGTACCAGCAGCCAACCAGGGGGGGGGGGTGAGCAGTTCTTC
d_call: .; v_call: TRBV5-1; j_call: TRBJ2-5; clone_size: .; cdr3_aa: CASSPRGLQGETQYF; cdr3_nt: TGCGCCAGCAGCCCCAGGGGATTGCAGGGAGAGACCCAGTACTTC
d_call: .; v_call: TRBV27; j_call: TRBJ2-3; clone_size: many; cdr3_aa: CASKRPRTDTQYF; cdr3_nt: TGTGCCAGCAAGCGGCCCCGGACAGATACGCAGTATTTT
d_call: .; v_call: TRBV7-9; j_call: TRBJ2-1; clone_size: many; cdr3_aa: CASSLFGGKANNEQFF; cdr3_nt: TGTGCCAGCAGCTTATTCGGCGGCAAAGCTAACAATGAGCAGTTCTTC
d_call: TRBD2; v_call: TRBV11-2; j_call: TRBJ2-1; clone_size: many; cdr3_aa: CASSLVRGRPYNEQFF; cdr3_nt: TGTGCCAGCAGCTTAGTACGCGGGAGACCCTACAATGAGCAGTTCTTC
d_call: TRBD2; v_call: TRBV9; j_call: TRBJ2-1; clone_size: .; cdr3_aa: CASSVDPGGNNEQFF; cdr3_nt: TGTGCCAGCAGCGTAGATCCGGGAGGGAACAATGAGCAGTTCTTC
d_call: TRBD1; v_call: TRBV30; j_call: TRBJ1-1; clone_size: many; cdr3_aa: CAWRQGAGTEAFF; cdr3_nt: TGTGCCTGGAGACAGGGGGCCGGCACTGAAGCTTTCTTT
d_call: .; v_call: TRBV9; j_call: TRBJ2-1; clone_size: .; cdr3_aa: CASSVDADQVREQFF; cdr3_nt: TGTGCCAGCAGCGTAGATGCGGACCAAGTACGGGAGCAGTTCTTC
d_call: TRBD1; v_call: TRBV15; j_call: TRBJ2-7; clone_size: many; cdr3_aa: CATSSSYQGAAYEQYF; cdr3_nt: TGTGCCACCAGCAGTAGCTACCAGGGGGCAGCGTACGAGCAGTACTTC
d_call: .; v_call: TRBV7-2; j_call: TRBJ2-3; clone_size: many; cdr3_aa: CASSSGPRTDTQYF; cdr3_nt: TGTGCCAGCAGCTCGGGACCACGCACAGATACGCAGTATTTT
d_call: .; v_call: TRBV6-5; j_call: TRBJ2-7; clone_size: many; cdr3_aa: CASSYSSGGPSSYEQYF; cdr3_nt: TGTGCCAGCAGTTACTCCTCCGGCGGGCCAAGCTCCTACGAGCAGTACTTC
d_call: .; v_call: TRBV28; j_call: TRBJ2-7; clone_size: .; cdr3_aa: CASSSWVLTRLRLGPYEQYF; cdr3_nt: TGTGCCAGCAGTTCATGGGTTTTGACGAGACTACGATTGGGCCCTTACGAGCAGTACTTC
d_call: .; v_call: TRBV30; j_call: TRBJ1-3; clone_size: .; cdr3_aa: CAWAHRGHSGNTIYF; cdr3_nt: TGTGCCTGGGCTCACCGGGGCCACTCTGGAAACACCATATATTTT
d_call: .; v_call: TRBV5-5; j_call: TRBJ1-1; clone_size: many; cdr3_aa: CASSLAYRVNTEAFF; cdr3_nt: TGTGCCAGCAGCTTGGCCTACAGGGTGAACACTGAAGCTTTCTTT
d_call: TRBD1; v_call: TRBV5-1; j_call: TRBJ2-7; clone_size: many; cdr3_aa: CASRPRTGDTYEQYF; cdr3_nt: TGCGCCAGCCGTCCTCGGACAGGGGACACCTACGAGCAGTACTTC
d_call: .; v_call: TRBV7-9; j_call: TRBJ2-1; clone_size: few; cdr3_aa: CVSSLDSYPGEQFF; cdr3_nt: TGTGTCAGCAGCTTAGACTCTTACCCGGGCGAGCAGTTCTTC
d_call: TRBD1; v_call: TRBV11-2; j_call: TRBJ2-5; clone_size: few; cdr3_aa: CASSPGTGVGETQYF; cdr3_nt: TGTGCCAGCAGCCCCGGGACAGGGGTCGGAGAGACCCAGTACTTC
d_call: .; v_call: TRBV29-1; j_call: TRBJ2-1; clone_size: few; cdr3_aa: CSGTQTYNEQFF; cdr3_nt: TGCAGCGGAACCCAAACGTACAATGAGCAGTTCTTC
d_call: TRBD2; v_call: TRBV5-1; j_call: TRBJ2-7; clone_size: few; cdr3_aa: CASSRRTSDSSYEQYF; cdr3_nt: TGCGCCAGCAGCAGGAGGACTAGCGACAGCTCCTACGAGCAGTACTTC
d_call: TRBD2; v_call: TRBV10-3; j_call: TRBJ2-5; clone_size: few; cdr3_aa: CAIRGTSGSKMETQYF; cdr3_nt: TGTGCCATCAGAGGGACTAGCGGGAGCAAAATGGAGACCCAGTACTTC
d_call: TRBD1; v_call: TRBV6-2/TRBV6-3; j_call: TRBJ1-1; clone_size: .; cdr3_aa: CASSYSLRQGNTEAFF; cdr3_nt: TGTGCCAGCAGTTACTCCCTCCGACAGGGAAACACTGAAGCTTTCTTT
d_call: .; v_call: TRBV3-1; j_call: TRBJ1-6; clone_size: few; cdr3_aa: CASSHNESPLHF; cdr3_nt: TGTGCCAGCAGCCATAACGAGTCACCCCTCCACTTT
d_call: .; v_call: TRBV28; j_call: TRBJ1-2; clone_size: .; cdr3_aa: CASSFRDNYGYTF; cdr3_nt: TGTGCCAGCAGTTTCCGGGACAACTATGGCTACACCTTC
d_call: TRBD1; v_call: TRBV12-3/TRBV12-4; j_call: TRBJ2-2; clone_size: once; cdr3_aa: CASGPSTGFAGELFF; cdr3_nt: TGTGCCAGCGGCCCCTCGACAGGGTTCGCCGGGGAGCTGTTTTTT
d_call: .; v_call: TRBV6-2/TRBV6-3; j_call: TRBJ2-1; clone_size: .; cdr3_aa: CASGRDLYNEQFF; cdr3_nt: TGTGCCAGCGGGCGGGACCTTTACAATGAGCAGTTCTTC
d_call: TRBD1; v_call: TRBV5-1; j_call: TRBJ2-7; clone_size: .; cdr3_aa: CASSLSGQGGEQYF; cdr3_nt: TGCGCCAGCAGCTTATCGGGACAGGGGGGCGAGCAGTACTTC
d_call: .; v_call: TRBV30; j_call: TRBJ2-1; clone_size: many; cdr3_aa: CAFGRTNEQFF; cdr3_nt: TGTGCCTTCGGACGGACCAATGAGCAGTTCTTC
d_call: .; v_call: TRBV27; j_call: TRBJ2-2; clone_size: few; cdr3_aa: CASSPSRYPGELFF; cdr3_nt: TGTGCCAGCAGTCCCTCTAGATATCCCGGGGAGCTGTTTTTT
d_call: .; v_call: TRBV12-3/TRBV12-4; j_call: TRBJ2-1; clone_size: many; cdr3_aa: CASSRGIYNEQFF; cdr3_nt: TGTGCCAGCAGTAGGGGGATATACAATGAGCAGTTCTTC
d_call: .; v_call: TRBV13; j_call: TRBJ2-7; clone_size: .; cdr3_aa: CASSLVRPGEQYF; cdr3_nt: TGTGCCAGCAGCTTAGTACGGCCCGGGGAGCAGTACTTC
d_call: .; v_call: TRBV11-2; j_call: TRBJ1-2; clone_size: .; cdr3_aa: CASSPINGQGHGYTF; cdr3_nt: TGTGCCAGCAGCCCGATAAATGGTCAGGGACATGGCTACACCTTC
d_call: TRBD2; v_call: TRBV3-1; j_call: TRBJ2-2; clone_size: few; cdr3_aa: CASSPTSGGANTGELFF; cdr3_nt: TGTGCCAGCAGCCCCACTAGCGGGGGAGCGAACACCGGGGAGCTGTTTTTT
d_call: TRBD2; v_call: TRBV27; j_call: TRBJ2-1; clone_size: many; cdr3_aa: CASSQGASGGNEQFF; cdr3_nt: TGTGCCAGCTCCCAAGGGGCTAGCGGGGGCAATGAGCAGTTCTTC
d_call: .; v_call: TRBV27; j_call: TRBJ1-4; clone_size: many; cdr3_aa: CASSPLGGIHEKLFF; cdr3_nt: TGTGCCAGCAGTCCCTTGGGAGGGATTCATGAAAAACTGTTTTTT
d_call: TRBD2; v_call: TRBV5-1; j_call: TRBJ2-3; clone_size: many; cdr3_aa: CASSLEPVAGLYTDTQYF; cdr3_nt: TGCGCCAGCAGCTTGGAACCGGTAGCGGGACTCTACACAGATACGCAGTATTTT
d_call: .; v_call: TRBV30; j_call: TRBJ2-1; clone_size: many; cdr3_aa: CAWRDINSYNEQFF; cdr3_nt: TGTGCCTGGAGGGACATAAACTCCTACAATGAGCAGTTCTTC
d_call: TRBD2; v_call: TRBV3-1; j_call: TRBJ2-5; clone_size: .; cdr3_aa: CASSQVLAGGPGETQYF; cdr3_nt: TGTGCCAGCAGCCAAGTACTAGCGGGAGGGCCGGGAGAGACCCAGTACTTC
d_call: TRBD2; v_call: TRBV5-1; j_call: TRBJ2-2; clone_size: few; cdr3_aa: CASSLPSGRAVGELFF; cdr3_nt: TGCGCCAGCAGCTTGCCAAGCGGGAGGGCCGTCGGGGAGCTGTTTTTT
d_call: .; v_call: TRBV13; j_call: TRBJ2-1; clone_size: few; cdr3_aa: CASSSHGLTNEQFF; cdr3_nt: TGTGCCAGCAGCTCCCATGGACTGACCAATGAGCAGTTCTTC
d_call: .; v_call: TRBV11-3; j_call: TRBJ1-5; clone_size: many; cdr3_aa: CASSFFRVPSFNQPQHF; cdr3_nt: TGTGCCAGCAGCTTTTTCAGGGTACCTAGTTTCAATCAGCCCCAGCATTTT
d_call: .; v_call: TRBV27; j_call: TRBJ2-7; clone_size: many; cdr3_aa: CASSLIESFTYEQYF; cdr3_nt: TGTGCCAGCAGTTTAATCGAGTCCTTCACCTACGAGCAGTACTTC
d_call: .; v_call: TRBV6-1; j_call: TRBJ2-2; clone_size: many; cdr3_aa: CASRGLSDTGELFF; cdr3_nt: TGTGCCAGCAGGGGGCTATCCGACACCGGGGAGCTGTTTTTT
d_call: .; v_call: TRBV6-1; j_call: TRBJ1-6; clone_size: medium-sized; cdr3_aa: CASTRATNSPLHF; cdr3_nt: TGTGCCAGCACTCGGGCCACCAATTCACCCCTCCACTTT
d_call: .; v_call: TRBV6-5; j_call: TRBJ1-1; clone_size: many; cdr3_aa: CASSYGGNTEAFF; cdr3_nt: TGTGCCAGCAGTTACGGGGGGAACACTGAAGCTTTCTTT
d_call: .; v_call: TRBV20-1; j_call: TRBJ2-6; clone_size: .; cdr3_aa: CSAGAPTGANVLTF; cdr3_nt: TGCAGTGCCGGGGCGCCCACTGGGGCCAACGTCCTGACTTTC
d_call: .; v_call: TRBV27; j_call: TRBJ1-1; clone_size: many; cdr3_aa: CASRVDRSRPEAFF; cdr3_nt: TGTGCCAGCAGGGTCGACAGGTCCCGTCCTGAAGCTTTCTTT
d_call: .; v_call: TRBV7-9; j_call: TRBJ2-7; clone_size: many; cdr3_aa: CASSLQTDLSGTRRYYEQYF; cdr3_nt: TGTGCCAGCAGCTTACAGACCGATCTAAGCGGGACAAGGAGGTATTACGAGCAGTACTTC
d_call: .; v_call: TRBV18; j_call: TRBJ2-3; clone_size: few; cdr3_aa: CASSPTNIAAQGEADTQYF; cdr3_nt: TGTGCCAGCTCGCCAACCAACATAGCGGCACAGGGAGAGGCAGATACGCAGTATTTT
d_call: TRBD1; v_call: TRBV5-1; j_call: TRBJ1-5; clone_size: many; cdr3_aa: CASSMWTGPNQPQHF; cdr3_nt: TGCGCCAGCAGCATGTGGACAGGACCCAATCAGCCCCAGCATTTT
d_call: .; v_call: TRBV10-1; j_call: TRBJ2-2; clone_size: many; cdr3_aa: CASSPGLDTIFTGELFF; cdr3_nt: TGCGCCAGCAGCCCGGGACTCGACACAATCTTCACCGGGGAGCTGTTTTTT
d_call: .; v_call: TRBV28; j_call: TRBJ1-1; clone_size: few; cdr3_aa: CASSLWGVWGEAFF; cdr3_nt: TGTGCCAGCAGTTTATGGGGCGTGTGGGGTGAAGCTTTCTTT
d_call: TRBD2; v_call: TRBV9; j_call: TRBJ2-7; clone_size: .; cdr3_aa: CASSVTGRESYEQYF; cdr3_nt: TGTGCCAGCAGCGTTACTGGGCGGGAGTCGTACGAGCAGTACTTC
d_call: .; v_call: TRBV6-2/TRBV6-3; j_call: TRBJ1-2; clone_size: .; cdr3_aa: CASTDGSYGYTF; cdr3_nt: TGTGCCAGCACTGACGGATCCTATGGCTACACCTTC
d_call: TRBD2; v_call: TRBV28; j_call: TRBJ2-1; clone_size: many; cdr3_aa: CASSLTSGRADEQFF; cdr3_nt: TGTGCCAGCAGCCTTACTAGCGGGAGGGCCGATGAGCAGTTCTTC
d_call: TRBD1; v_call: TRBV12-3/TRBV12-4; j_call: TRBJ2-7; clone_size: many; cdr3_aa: CASSLPPTGNPYEQYF; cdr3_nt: TGTGCCAGCAGTTTGCCCCCGACAGGGAATCCCTACGAGCAGTACTTC
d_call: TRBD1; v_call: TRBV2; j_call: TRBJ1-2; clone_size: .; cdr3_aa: CASRPGQGIYGYTF; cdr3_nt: TGTGCCAGCAGGCCGGGACAGGGAATCTATGGCTACACCTTC
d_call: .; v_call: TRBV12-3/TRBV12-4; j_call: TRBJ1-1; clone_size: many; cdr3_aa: CASSLHRAGPLF; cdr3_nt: TGTGCCAGCAGTTTACACCGGGCCGGGCCCCTCTTT
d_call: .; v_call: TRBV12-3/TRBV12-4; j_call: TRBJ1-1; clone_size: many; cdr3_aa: CASSLHMNTEAFF; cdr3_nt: TGTGCCAGCAGTCTCCATATGAACACTGAAGCTTTCTTT
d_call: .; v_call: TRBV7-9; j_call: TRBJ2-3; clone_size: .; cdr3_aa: CASSLGRYTDTQYF; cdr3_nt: TGTGCCAGCAGCTTAGGGCGGTACACAGATACGCAGTATTTT